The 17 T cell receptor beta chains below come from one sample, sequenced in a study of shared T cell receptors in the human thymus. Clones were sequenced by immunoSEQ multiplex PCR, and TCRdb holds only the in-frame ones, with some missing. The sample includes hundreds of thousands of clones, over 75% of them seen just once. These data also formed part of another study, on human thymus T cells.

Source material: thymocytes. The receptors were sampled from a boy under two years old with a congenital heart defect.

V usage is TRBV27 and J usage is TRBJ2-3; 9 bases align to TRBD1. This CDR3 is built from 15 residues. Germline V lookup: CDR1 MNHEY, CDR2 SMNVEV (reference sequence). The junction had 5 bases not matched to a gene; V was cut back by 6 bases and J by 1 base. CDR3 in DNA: TGTGCCAGCAGCTACCGGGACAGGGGCACAGATACGCAGTATTTT. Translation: CASSYRDRGTDTQYF.

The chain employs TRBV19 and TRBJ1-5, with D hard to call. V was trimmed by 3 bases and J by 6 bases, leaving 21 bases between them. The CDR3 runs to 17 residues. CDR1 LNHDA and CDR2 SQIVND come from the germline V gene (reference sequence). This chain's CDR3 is CASSIIWHNTRGQPQHF. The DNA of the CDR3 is TGTGCCAGTAGTATTATCTGGCACAACACCCGAGGTCAGCCCCAGCATTTT.

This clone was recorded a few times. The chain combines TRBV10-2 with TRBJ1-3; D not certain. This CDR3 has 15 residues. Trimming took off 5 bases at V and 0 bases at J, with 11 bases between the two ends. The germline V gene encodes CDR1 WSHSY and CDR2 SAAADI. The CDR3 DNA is TGCGCCAGCAGTTGGTCAGGACTCTCTGGAAACACCATATATTTT. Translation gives CASSWSGLSGNTIYF.

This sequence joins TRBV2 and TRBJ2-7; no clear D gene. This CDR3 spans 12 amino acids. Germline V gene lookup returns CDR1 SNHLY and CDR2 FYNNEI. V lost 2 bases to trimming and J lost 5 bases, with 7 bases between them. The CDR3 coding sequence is TGTGCCAGCAGTGAACCGGTCCACGAGCAGTACTTC. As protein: CASSEPVHEQYF.

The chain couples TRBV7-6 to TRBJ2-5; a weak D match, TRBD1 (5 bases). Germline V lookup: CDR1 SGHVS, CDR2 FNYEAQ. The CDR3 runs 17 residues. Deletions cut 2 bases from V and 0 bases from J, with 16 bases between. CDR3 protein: CASSLNVLGPHQETQYF. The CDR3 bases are TGTGCCAGCAGCTTAAATGTATTGGGGCCCCACCAAGAGACCCAGTACTTC.

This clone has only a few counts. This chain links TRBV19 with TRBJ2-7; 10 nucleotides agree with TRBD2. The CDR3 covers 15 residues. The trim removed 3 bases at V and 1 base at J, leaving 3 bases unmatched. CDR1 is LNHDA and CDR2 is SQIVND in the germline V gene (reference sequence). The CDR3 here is CASSMLSGRSYEQYF. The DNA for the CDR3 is TGTGCCAGTAGTATGCTTAGCGGGAGGTCCTACGAGCAGTACTTC.

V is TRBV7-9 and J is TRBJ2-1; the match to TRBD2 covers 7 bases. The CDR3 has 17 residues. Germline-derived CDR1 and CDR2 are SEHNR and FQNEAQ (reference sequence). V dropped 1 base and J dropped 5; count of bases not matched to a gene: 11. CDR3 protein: CASSLVETSSINNEQFF. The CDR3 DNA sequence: TGTGCCAGCAGCTTAGTAGAGACTAGCTCCATCAACAATGAGCAGTTCTTC.

CDR3 sequence (DNA): TGTGCCAGTAGTGGCGGTCGGATCTATGGCTACACCTTC. It translates to CASSGGRIYGYTF. The chain uses TRBV19 and TRBJ1-2; unclear D gene. The CDR3 is 13 amino acids. Germline CDR1 and CDR2: LNHDA and SQIVND (reference sequence). Trimming removed 5 bases at V and 4 bases at J, with 11 bases between.

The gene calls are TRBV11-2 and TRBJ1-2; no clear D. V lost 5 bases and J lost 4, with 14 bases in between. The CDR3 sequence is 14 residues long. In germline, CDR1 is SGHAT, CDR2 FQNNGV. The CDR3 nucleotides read TGTGCCAGCAGCAAAGCCCCCGACATCTATGGCTACACCTTC. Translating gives CASSKAPDIYGYTF.

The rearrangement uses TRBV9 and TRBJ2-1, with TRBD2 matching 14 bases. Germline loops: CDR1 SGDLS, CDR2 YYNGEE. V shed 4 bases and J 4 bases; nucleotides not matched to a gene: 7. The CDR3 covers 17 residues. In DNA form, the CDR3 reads TGTGCCAGCAGCACCGGGACTAGCGGGAGCCAGTACAATGAGCAGTTCTTC. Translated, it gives CASSTGTSGSQYNEQFF.

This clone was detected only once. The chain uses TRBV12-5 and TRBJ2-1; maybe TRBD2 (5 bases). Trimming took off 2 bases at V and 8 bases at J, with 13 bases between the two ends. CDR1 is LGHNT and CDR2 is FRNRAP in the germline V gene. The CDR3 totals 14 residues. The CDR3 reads CASGLWITRHEQFF. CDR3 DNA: TGTGCTAGTGGTTTGTGGATCACTAGACATGAGCAGTTCTTC.

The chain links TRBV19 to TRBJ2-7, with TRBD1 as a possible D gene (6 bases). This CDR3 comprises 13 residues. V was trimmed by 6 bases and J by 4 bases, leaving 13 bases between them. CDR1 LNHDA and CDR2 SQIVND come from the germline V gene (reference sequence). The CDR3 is CASSTSQGYEQYF. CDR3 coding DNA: TGTGCCAGTAGCACGTCCCAGGGGTACGAGCAGTACTTC.

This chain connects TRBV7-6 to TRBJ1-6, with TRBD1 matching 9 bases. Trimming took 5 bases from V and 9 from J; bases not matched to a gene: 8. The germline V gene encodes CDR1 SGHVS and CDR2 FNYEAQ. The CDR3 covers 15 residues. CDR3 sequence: CASSPPGQGISPLHF. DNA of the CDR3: TGTGCCAGCAGCCCACCGGGACAGGGCATTTCACCCCTCCACTTT. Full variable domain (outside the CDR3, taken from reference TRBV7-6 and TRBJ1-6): GAGVSQSPRYKVTKRGQDVALRCDPISGHVSLYWYRQALGQGPEFLTYFNYEAQQDKSGLPNDRFSAERPEGSISTLTIQRTEQRDSAMYRCASSPPGQGISPLHFGNGTRLTVT.

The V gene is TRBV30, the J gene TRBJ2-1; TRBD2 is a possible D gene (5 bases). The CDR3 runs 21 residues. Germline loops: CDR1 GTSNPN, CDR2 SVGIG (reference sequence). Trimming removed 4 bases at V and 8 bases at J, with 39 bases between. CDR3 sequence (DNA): TGTGCCTGGACTGGTGACTCACTAGTTGGGCCTTACGGAGTCACTTACGATGAGCAGTTCTTC. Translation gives CAWTGDSLVGPYGVTYDEQFF.

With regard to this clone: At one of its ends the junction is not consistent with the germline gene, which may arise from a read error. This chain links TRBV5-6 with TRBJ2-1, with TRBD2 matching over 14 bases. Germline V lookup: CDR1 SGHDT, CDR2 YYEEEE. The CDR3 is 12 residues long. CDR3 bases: TGCGGGACTAGCGGGGGAGGAGGTGAGCAGTTCTTC. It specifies CGTSGGGGEQFF. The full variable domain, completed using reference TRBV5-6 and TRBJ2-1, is DAGVTQSPTHLIKTRGQQVTLRCSPKSGHDTVSWYQQALGQGPQFIFQYYEEEERQRGNFPDRFSGHQFPNYSSELNVNALLLGDSALYLCGTSGGGGEQFFGPGTRLTVL.

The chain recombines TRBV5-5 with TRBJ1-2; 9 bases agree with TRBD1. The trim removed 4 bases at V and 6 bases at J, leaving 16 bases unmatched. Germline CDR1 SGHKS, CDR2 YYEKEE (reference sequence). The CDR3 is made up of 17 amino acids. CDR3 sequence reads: CASSQSRTGVFSDGYTF. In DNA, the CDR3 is TGTGCCAGCAGCCAGAGCCGGACAGGGGTCTTCTCGGATGGCTACACCTTC.

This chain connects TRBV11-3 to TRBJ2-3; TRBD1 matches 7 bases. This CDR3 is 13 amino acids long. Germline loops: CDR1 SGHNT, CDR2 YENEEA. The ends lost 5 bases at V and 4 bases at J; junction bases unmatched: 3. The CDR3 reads CASSQQGADTQYF. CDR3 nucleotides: TGTGCCAGCAGCCAGCAGGGGGCAGATACGCAGTATTTT.